The rows below give T cell receptor beta chains drawn from one sample of a study of identical twins. One entry per CDR3 protein, called by TCRdb with MiXCR from the 5' RACE reads. This sample has 420,000 or so distinct CDR3 sequences, with around 20% found just once. Sequencing was done on a sample of naive T cells sorted from blood. These receptors were taken from a man aged 45-65 years in good health. Both conserved end residues are part of each CDR3. D genes are given only for firm matches. Expanded clones get a size class; other rows say once, few or many, or leave the size out.

CDR3 protein	CDR3 DNA	CDR3 length	J gene	V gene	D gene	clone size
CASSYPTGTTGELFF	TGTGCCAGCAGTTACCCGACAGGGACCACCGGGGAGCTGTTTTTT	15	TRBJ2-2	TRBV6-5	TRBD1	few
CAIKFGTVQYF	TGTGCCATCAAGTTCGGGACAGTGCAGTATTTT	11	TRBJ2-3	TRBV10-3	TRBD1	.
CASSTGTDYGYTF	TGCGCCAGCAGCACCGGGACAGACTATGGCTACACCTTC	13	TRBJ1-2	TRBV5-1	TRBD1	few
CASSYSGPYNEQFF	TGTGCCAGCAGTTACTCTGGGCCTTACAATGAGCAGTTCTTC	14	TRBJ2-1	TRBV6-2/TRBV6-3	.	many
CASSLLLRGARGFDEQFF	TGTGCCAGCAGTTTATTATTGAGGGGGGCTAGGGGTTTCGATGAGCAGTTCTTC	18	TRBJ2-1	TRBV28	.	few
CASSLASQWNSYNSPLHF	TGTGCCAGCAGCTTAGCGTCCCAGTGGAACTCCTATAATTCACCCCTCCACTTT	18	TRBJ1-6	TRBV11-1	.	few
CASSFKGTGNTIYF	TGTGCCAGCAGTTTTAAGGGGACTGGAAACACCATATATTTT	14	TRBJ1-3	TRBV27	.	.
CASSKKPIGNNEKLFF	TGTGCCAGCAGCAAAAAGCCGATAGGAAATAATGAAAAACTGTTTTTT	16	TRBJ1-4	TRBV21-1	.	.
CASSGLGELFF	TGTGCCAGCAGTGGATTGGGGGAGCTGTTTTTT	11	TRBJ2-2	TRBV2	.	.
CASSPLVEQFF	TGTGCCAGCAGCCCCCTTGTCGAGCAGTTCTTC	11	TRBJ2-1	TRBV28	.	few
CSVGSGSNQPQHF	TGCAGCGTTGGGTCAGGTAGCAATCAGCCCCAGCATTTT	13	TRBJ1-5	TRBV29-1	.	.
CASRMPRAYEQYF	TGCGCCAGCAGGATGCCCAGGGCCTACGAGCAGTACTTC	13	TRBJ2-7	TRBV10-1	.	.
CASSRRGDDEQYF	TGTGCCAGCAGTCGTCGGGGCGACGACGAGCAGTACTTC	13	TRBJ2-7	TRBV6-1	.	few
CASSSTVSHQPQHF	TGTGCCAGCAGTTCTACCGTCTCTCATCAGCCCCAGCATTTT	14	TRBJ1-5	TRBV6-5	.	.
CASSQASWASTDTQYF	TGCGCCAGCAGCCAAGCTTCCTGGGCTAGCACAGATACGCAGTATTTT	16	TRBJ2-3	TRBV4-3	.	many
CASSSSRVNTQYF	TGTGCCAGCAGCTCAAGCAGGGTGAATACGCAGTATTTT	13	TRBJ2-3	TRBV7-2	.	many
CASSLGRHEQFF	TGTGCCAGCAGCTTAGGACGACATGAGCAGTTCTTC	12	TRBJ2-1	TRBV7-9	.	.
CAIGSLGQNTGELFF	TGTGCCATCGGGAGTCTCGGACAGAACACCGGGGAGCTGTTTTTT	15	TRBJ2-2	TRBV10-3	.	many
CASSPRAAVGVREETQYF	TGTGCCAGCTCACCAAGGGCGGCGGTGGGAGTTCGTGAAGAGACCCAGTACTTC	18	TRBJ2-5	TRBV18	.	many
CASSIAPGWGLRYNEQFF	TGTGCCAGTAGTATAGCCCCTGGTTGGGGACTCCGCTACAATGAGCAGTTCTTC	18	TRBJ2-1	TRBV19	.	.
CASSTVYNEQFF	TGTGCCAGCAGTACCGTCTACAATGAGCAGTTCTTC	12	TRBJ2-1	TRBV6-5	.	.
CASSPTSPSGEQFF	TGTGCCAGCAGCCCCACCTCCCCTAGTGGGGAGCAGTTCTTC	14	TRBJ2-1	TRBV11-2	.	many
CASSLAGQGIRGYTF	TGTGCCAGCAGCTTGGCGGGACAGGGCATTCGGGGCTACACCTTC	15	TRBJ1-2	TRBV5-4	TRBD1	.
CASSLTPSLATEQYF	TGTGCCAGCAGCTTAACACCTTCTCTAGCGACCGAGCAGTACTTC	15	TRBJ2-7	TRBV7-9	.	.
CSVVRDRGTEAFF	TGCAGCGTTGTAAGGGACAGGGGGACTGAAGCTTTCTTT	13	TRBJ1-1	TRBV29-1	TRBD1	many